This T cell receptor beta chain was obtained from a study of identical twins. This clonotype was counted only a few times. Antigen unknown. There were only healthy Caucasians among the donors. TCRdb used MiXCR to reprocess the 5' RACE reads, holding one entry per CDR3 protein. The table includes 500,000 to 650,000 distinct CDR3 sequences, 20% to 25% detected once. The study's findings and limits: Beta out-of-frame sequences showed weaker excess twin sharing.

The V end lost 5 bases, the J end lost 4 bases, and 14 bases lay between the germline ends. CDR1 and CDR2 from the germline V gene are SGHDN and FVKESK. The CDR3 sequence is 15 residues long. Separately, the same data were catalogued under a study of yellow fever vaccine responses in identical twins.

Source material: CD4+ T cells sorted from blood. The J gene is TRBJ2-2, the V gene TRBV14, with D perhaps matching TRBD1 or TRBD2 (5 bases each). This TCR derives from a young woman in good health. This CDR3 reads CASSGSGTTTGELFF. As DNA, the CDR3 is TGTGCCAGCAGCGGATCCGGGACCACCACCGGGGAGCTGTTTTTT.